Below, 15 T cell receptor beta chains from the same sample are listed, as sequenced in a study of blood T cell repertoires in COVID-19 (TCRdb year 2020). Library preparation was by the immunoSEQ multiplex PCR assay. As stored in TCRdb, this immuneACCESS dataset retains in-frame rearrangements with V and J assigned. A fraction of the clones does not appear; measured against another copy, unresolved V genes explain less than half of the discrepancy, and the remainder lacks a known reason. The sample data list 18,000 or so clones, and about 91% of these were observed just once. The ten largest account for roughly an eighth of the sample. The sequencing sample was made of peripheral blood. These receptors originate from a man aged 55 to 70 with active COVID-19.

This chain links TRBV7-9 with TRBJ2-3; 13 bases are shared with TRBD2. Germline CDR1 SEHNR, CDR2 FQNEAQ (reference sequence). Trimming cost V 5 bases and J 4 bases; bases outside gene matches: 6. The CDR3 totals 16 residues. The CDR3 coding sequence is TGTGCCAGCAGCCTAGGACTAGCGGGAGATTCAGATACGCAGTATTTT. Its protein product is CASSLGLAGDSDTQYF.

The chain uses TRBV27 and TRBJ2-3; D may be TRBD1 (5 bases). Trimming cost V 3 bases and J 5 bases, with 12 bases left between them. The CDR3 length is 14 residues. In germline, CDR1 is MNHEY, CDR2 SMNVEV (reference sequence). Here the CDR3 DNA reads TGTGCCAGCAGTTTCTTCGCAGGGCGAGATACGCAGTATTTT. It yields the protein CASSFFAGRDTQYF.

The CDR3 DNA is TGTGCCAGCATAGGGGCAACTAATTCACCCCTCCACTTT. Protein: CASIGATNSPLHF. The chain combines TRBV6-5 with TRBJ1-6; TRBD1 is a possible D gene (5 bases). CDR1 and CDR2 (germline): MNHEY, SVGAGI. The V and J ends lost 7 bases and 6 bases respectively, with 10 bases between them. The CDR3 loop spans 13 amino acids.

V and J are TRBV11-3 and TRBJ2-3, with 9 bases matching TRBD2. There are 15 residues in the CDR3. Germline V CDR1 and CDR2: SGHNT, YENEEA. V gave up 4 bases and J gave up 2 bases; unmatched junction bases: 4. As DNA, the CDR3 is TGTGCCAGCAGCTCAGGACTAGCGAACACAGATACGCAGTATTTT. Protein sequence: CASSSGLANTDTQYF.

This sequence joins TRBV2 and TRBJ2-3; 9 nucleotides line up with TRBD1. Germline V gives CDR1 SNHLY, CDR2 FYNNEI. The CDR3 totals 18 residues. V lost 6 bases to trimming and J lost 1 base; unmatched junction nucleotides: 14. The CDR3 DNA sequence: TGTGCCAGCAGCGTGACAGGGGGTTTAGTGCCCGGCACAGATACGCAGTATTTT. Its translation: CASSVTGGLVPGTDTQYF.

The chain couples TRBV5-6 to TRBJ1-1; a possible D gene is TRBD1 (6 bases). Germline values: CDR1 SGHDT, CDR2 YYEEEE. This CDR3 comprises 16 residues. V was shortened by 0 bases and J by 1 base, with 13 bases between the two germline ends. The CDR3 nucleotides read TGTGCCAGCAGCTTGGGACAGGACTTTTCGAACACTGAAGCTTTCTTT. It translates to CASSLGQDFSNTEAFF.

The chain uses TRBV2 and TRBJ2-3, with 11 bases lining up with TRBD2. Germline-derived CDR1 and CDR2 are SNHLY and FYNNEI. The CDR3 covers 14 residues. V dropped 7 bases and J dropped 1; count of bases not matched to a gene: 1. Here the CDR3 reads CASKLAGGTDTQYF. Written as DNA, the CDR3 is TGTGCCAGCAAACTAGCGGGAGGCACAGATACGCAGTATTTT.

This clone was seen once. The chain recombines TRBV18 with TRBJ1-4; 9 bases are a match to TRBD1. The V and J ends lost 5 bases and 8 bases, in that order; junction bases with no gene match: 12. The germline V gene encodes CDR1 KGHSH and CDR2 LQKENI. This CDR3 is built from 16 residues. The DNA of the CDR3 is TGTGCCAGCTCAACGTATAGACAGGGGGTAGGCGAAAAACTGTTTTTT. Translated: CASSTYRQGVGEKLFF.

This chain joins TRBV29-1 and TRBJ2-1, with 8 bases that match TRBD1. V lost 7 bases to trimming and J lost 7 bases; unmatched junction nucleotides: 9. Per germline, CDR1 SQVTM and CDR2 ANQGSEA. CDR3 length: 13 residues. Written as DNA, the CDR3 is TGCAGCGCGGGGGACAGGAAGATGAATGAGCAGTTCTTC. This gives the protein CSAGDRKMNEQFF.

The chain joins TRBV6-2 or TRBV6-3 to TRBJ2-3, with a possible D match to TRBD1 (6 bases). This CDR3 region has 14 residues. V was trimmed by 6 bases and J by 3 bases, leaving 13 bases between them. CDR1 and CDR2 (germline): MNHEY, SVGEGT. The chain's CDR3 is CASSPGVRTDTQYF. CDR3 DNA sequence: TGTGCCAGCAGCCCAGGGGTTAGGACAGATACGCAGTATTTT.

V is TRBV5-1 and J is TRBJ2-5; 11 bases are shared with TRBD1. Germline CDR1 SGHRS, CDR2 YFSETQ. CDR3 length: 18 residues. The V and J ends lost 1 base and 1 base, in that order; junction bases with no gene match: 9. The DNA of the CDR3 is TGCGCCAGCAGCTTGTTCCCCGGACAGGGGGCGACCCAAGAGACCCAGTACTTC. Its translation: CASSLFPGQGATQETQYF.

The chain uses TRBV5-1 and TRBJ2-7, with 11 bases that match TRBD2. Trimming took 5 bases from V and 0 from J; bases not matched to a gene: 16. Germline CDR1 and CDR2: SGHRS and YFSETQ. The CDR3 has 19 amino acids. As DNA, the CDR3 is TGCGCCAGCAGACCCTATCCGCTAGCGGGGGGTCAAAGCTCCTACGAGCAGTACTTC. This sequence encodes CASRPYPLAGGQSSYEQYF.

V usage is TRBV11-2 and J usage is TRBJ1-3; D is uncertain. CDR1 and CDR2 from the germline V gene are SGHAT and FQNNGV. V gave up 3 bases and J gave up 4 bases, with 7 bases separating them. The CDR3 is made up of 13 amino acids. CDR3: CASSFSTGNTIYF. CDR3 coding DNA: TGTGCCAGCAGCTTCAGTACCGGAAACACCATATATTTT. Filled out from reference TRBV11-2 and TRBJ1-3, the complete variable domain reads EAGVAQSPRYKIIEKRQSVAFWCNPISGHATLYWYQQILGQGPKLLIQFQNNGVVDDSQLPKDRFSAERLKGVDSTLKIQPAKLEDSAVYLCASSFSTGNTIYFGEGSWLTVV.

This clone occurred once. The chain is built from TRBV12-3 or TRBV12-4 and TRBJ2-7; 7 nucleotides align to TRBD1. This CDR3 has 13 residues. The trim removed 6 bases at V and 3 bases at J, leaving 5 bases unmatched. The CDR3 loop is CASSQQGVYEQYF. In DNA, the CDR3 is TGTGCCAGCAGCCAGCAGGGGGTCTACGAGCAGTACTTC.

The chain couples TRBV12-3 or TRBV12-4 to TRBJ2-5, with a possible D match to TRBD2 (5 bases). The V end lost 5 bases, the J end lost 5 bases, and 6 bases lay between the germline ends. CDR3 size: 11 residues. CDR3 in amino acids: CASSRRETQYF. CDR3 coding DNA: TGTGCCAGCAGTAGGAGGGAGACCCAGTACTTC.